These T cell receptor beta chains were read from a single sample in a study of T cells after posttransplantation cyclophosphamide. Assay used: immunoSEQ multiplex PCR; TCRdb lists only in-frame clones, some missing. The sample yields roughly 19,000 clones, about 85% seen once. Sequenced material: PBMCs, taken after allogeneic stem cell transplant with posttransplant cyclophosphamide. Receptor source: a female patient aged 40 to 50 who received an allogeneic stem cell transplant from a related donor, was CMV-positive, and had no GVHD. T cells may partly derive from the graft donor. Each CDR3 is given with its conserved first and last residue. The D gene is left open where the match is weak. Clone size is shown for a subset of rows, as once, few, many or a class of expanded clone.

V gene,clone size,D gene,J gene,CDR3 protein,CDR3 DNA
TRBV6-1,.,.,TRBJ2-4,CASMSRRVDKNIQYF,TGTGCCAGCATGTCCCGCAGGGTGGACAAAAACATTCAGTACTTC
TRBV27,.,TRBD2,TRBJ2-1,CASRGGRAMYNEQFF,TGTGCCAGCAGGGGCGGGAGGGCCATGTACAATGAGCAGTTCTTC
TRBV9,.,TRBD2,TRBJ2-2,CASSGTSGSTGELFF,TGTGCCAGCTCTGGGACTAGTGGGAGCACCGGGGAGCTGTTTTTT
TRBV6-5,.,.,TRBJ2-1,CASSNGKGYNEQFF,TGTGCCAGCAGTAACGGGAAAGGCTACAATGAGCAGTTCTTC
TRBV29-1,.,.,TRBJ1-2,CSVEPLDSHYGYTF,TGCAGCGTTGAACCTTTAGACAGTCACTATGGCTACACCTTC
TRBV28,once,.,TRBJ2-5,CASSRGTAETQYF,TGTGCCAGCAGCCGCGGGACAGCTGAGACCCAGTACTTC
TRBV28,.,TRBD1,TRBJ2-6,CASGQGSSGANVLTF,TGTGCCAGCGGACAGGGGAGCTCTGGGGCCAACGTCCTGACTTTC
TRBV7-3,.,.,TRBJ2-7,CASSLTGVAANTYEQYF,TGTGCCAGCAGCTTAACGGGGGTAGCGGCTAATACCTACGAGCAGTACTTC
TRBV13,.,.,TRBJ2-1,CASSPRSFSSYNEQFF,TGTGCCAGCAGCCCAAGATCCTTTAGCTCCTACAATGAGCAGTTCTTC
TRBV5-4,.,.,TRBJ1-2,CASSLRRGNYGYTF,TGTGCCAGCAGCTTACGGAGAGGGAACTATGGCTACACCTTC
TRBV28,.,.,TRBJ2-7,CASSFESTRYF,TGTGCCAGCAGTTTCGAGTCCACTCGGTACTTC
TRBV7-9,once,TRBD2,TRBJ2-5,CASSSLADRETQYF,TGTGCCAGCAGCTCCCTAGCGGATCGTGAGACCCAGTACTTC
TRBV27,.,TRBD2,TRBJ2-1,CASSLGLAGSPYNEQFF,TGTGCCAGCAGTTTAGGACTAGCGGGAAGCCCGTACAATGAGCAGTTCTTC
TRBV30,.,.,TRBJ2-6,CAWLGFGGGTGANVLTF,TGTGCCTGGTTAGGTTTTGGGGGGGGCACTGGGGCCAACGTCCTGACTTTC
TRBV7-9,.,TRBD1,TRBJ2-5,CASSLGGTGRETQYF,TGTGCCAGCAGCCTTGGGGGGACAGGGCGAGAGACCCAGTACTTC
TRBV18,.,TRBD1,TRBJ2-3,CASSPLETGTGATDTQYF,TGTGCCAGCTCACCATTAGAGACCGGGACAGGGGCCACAGATACGCAGTATTTT
TRBV5-5,.,.,TRBJ1-4,CASSLRVREAEKLFF,TGTGCCAGCAGCTTAAGGGTCAGGGAGGCTGAAAAACTGTTTTTT
TRBV30,once,.,TRBJ1-3,CAWSTGGTSGNTIYF,TGTGCCTGGAGTACGGGGGGGACCTCTGGAAACACCATATATTTT
TRBV11-2,.,TRBD2,TRBJ2-1,CASSLYPTSGRYNEQFF,TGTGCCAGCAGCCTATACCCCACTAGCGGGAGGTACAATGAGCAGTTCTTC
TRBV11-2,.,TRBD2,TRBJ2-1,CASSLVLSGSPNEQFF,TGTGCCAGCAGCTTAGTCCTTAGCGGGAGTCCCAATGAGCAGTTCTTC
TRBV6-5,.,.,TRBJ1-2,CASSYLGQPNYGYTF,TGTGCCAGCAGTTACTTGGGGCAGCCTAACTATGGCTACACCTTC
TRBV23-1,.,TRBD2,TRBJ2-3,CASSRTSGSTDTQYF,TGCGCCAGCAGCCGGACTAGCGGGAGCACAGATACGCAGTATTTT
TRBV10-3,few,.,TRBJ2-7,CASSVRHGGSFEQYF,TGTGCCAGCAGTGTAAGACACGGAGGTTCGTTCGAGCAGTACTTC
TRBV10-3,.,.,TRBJ2-3,CAISESGRQTF,TGTGCCATCAGTGAGTCCGGCAGGCAAACTTTT
TRBV28,few,.,TRBJ1-4,CASSDSGSQAEKLFF,TGTGCCAGCAGTGACTCGGGGTCCCAAGCGGAAAAACTGTTTTTT
TRBV5-6,.,.,TRBJ1-5,CASSPRRNQPQHF,TGTGCCAGCAGCCCGAGGAGGAATCAGCCCCAGCATTTT
TRBV2,few,.,TRBJ2-3,CASQTGLVADTQYF,TGTGCCAGCCAAACAGGGCTTGTAGCAGATACGCAGTATTTT
TRBV5-1,.,TRBD1,TRBJ2-5,CASSPGDRGQETQYF,TGCGCCAGCAGCCCCGGGGACAGGGGCCAAGAGACCCAGTACTTC
TRBV7-2,.,TRBD1,TRBJ1-2,CASSRRIRQGAGYTF,TGTGCCAGCAGCCGACGAATTCGACAGGGGGCAGGCTACACCTTC
TRBV19,.,.,TRBJ2-1,CASSIDGVWPNNEQFF,TGTGCCAGTAGTATAGATGGAGTATGGCCTAACAATGAGCAGTTCTTC
TRBV10-2,.,TRBD1,TRBJ1-4,CASSESPGTGKKLFF,TGCGCCAGCAGTGAGTCCCCCGGGACAGGGAAAAAACTGTTTTTT
TRBV7-2,.,TRBD2,TRBJ2-7,CASSYRLAGGPYEQYF,TGTGCCAGCAGCTATCGACTAGCGGGAGGGCCATACGAGCAGTACTTC
TRBV5-6,.,.,TRBJ1-2,CASSIKRQALRYGYTF,TGTGCCAGCAGCATCAAAAGACAGGCTCTACGCTATGGCTACACCTTC
TRBV6-5,.,TRBD1,TRBJ1-6,CASRKADRVHSPLHF,TGTGCCAGCAGGAAGGCAGACAGGGTACATTCACCCCTCCACTTT
TRBV5-1,.,.,TRBJ2-3,CASSLRQALSTDTQYF,TGCGCCAGCAGCTTGAGGCAGGCCCTTAGCACAGATACGCAGTATTTT
TRBV27,.,.,TRBJ2-5,CASSQRQGLETQYF,TGTGCCAGCAGTCAAAGACAGGGACTCGAGACCCAGTACTTC
TRBV7-8,.,TRBD2,TRBJ2-7,CASSLRTSPEQYF,TGTGCCAGCAGCTTGAGGACTAGCCCCGAGCAGTACTTC
TRBV5-4,.,TRBD2,TRBJ2-1,CASSEETSGRSDNEQFF,TGTGCCAGCAGTGAGGAGACTAGCGGGAGATCGGACAATGAGCAGTTCTTC
TRBV7-9,.,.,TRBJ1-1,CASSYGSTEAFF,TGTGCCAGCAGCTACGGGAGCACTGAAGCTTTCTTT
TRBV6-5,.,.,TRBJ1-6,CASSYLTGLKGSPLHF,TGTGCCAGCAGTTACTTAACAGGGCTGAAGGGGTCACCCCTCCACTTT